The rows below give T cell receptor beta chains drawn from one sample of a study of spatial heterogeneity in lung cancer. TCRdb called the 5' RACE reads again in MiXCR, with one record for every CDR3 protein. The sample lists some 13,000 distinct CDR3 sequences, around 3.8% seen once, with around 8% in the top ten. This specimen consisted of lung tumor tissue, obtained at surgery. The receptors here all came from a male donor with early-stage non-small cell lung cancer. CDR3s include the opening cysteine and the closing phenylalanine or tryptophan.

v_call	j_call	cdr3_aa
TRBV27	TRBJ2-3	CASRMVLAGVTDTQYF
TRBV5-1	TRBJ2-3	CASSFRGTSSTDTQYF
TRBV20-1	TRBJ1-1	CSAKIRNTEAFF
TRBV20-1	TRBJ2-5	CSARASGGAETQYF
TRBV15	TRBJ2-7	CATSRVVLAGGNHEQYF
TRBV12-3/TRBV12-4	TRBJ1-1	CASSFLGAKAFF
TRBV4-1	TRBJ2-3	CASSQDRGGSNTQYF
TRBV15	TRBJ1-2	CATSRRIQGYYGYTF
TRBV12-3/TRBV12-4	TRBJ1-1	CASSTGYTEAFF
TRBV14	TRBJ2-5	CASSPAGGDKTQYF
TRBV19	TRBJ2-1	CASSRTSGVIYNEQFF
TRBV5-1	TRBJ1-2	CASSPNRGYGYTF
TRBV3-1	TRBJ1-5	CASSPSGVIEPQHF
TRBV2	TRBJ1-4	CASRDSATSNEKLFF
TRBV9	TRBJ2-3	CASSVGGRGRTDTQYF
TRBV20-1	TRBJ2-7	CSARDLSGRALEQYF
TRBV2	TRBJ2-3	CASSEALHRGSDTQYF
TRBV2	TRBJ1-5	CASSYDLRQPQHF
TRBV20-1	TRBJ1-2	CSAIGQTRYGDTF
TRBV6-2/TRBV6-3	TRBJ1-6	CASSPYTATGTVGSPLHF
TRBV9	TRBJ2-2	CASSPRPNTGELFF
TRBV20-1	TRBJ2-5	CSAQGGQETQYF
TRBV20-1	TRBJ2-2	CSARDNTGELFF
TRBV29-1	TRBJ1-1	CSVERGINTEALF
TRBV20-1	TRBJ1-6	CSASAGHSYNSPLHF
TRBV30	TRBJ2-7	CAWSGEGLAYEQYF
TRBV2	TRBJ1-3	CASSDLDRTAGNTIYF
TRBV7-2	TRBJ1-1	CASSPRQWNTEAFF
TRBV20-1	TRBJ2-7	CSAREGTGGYEQYF
TRBV20-1	TRBJ1-1	CSARRTGGRNTEAFF
TRBV6-1	TRBJ1-2	CASTLGTINYGYTF
TRBV30	TRBJ1-4	CARSGTGFEKLFF
TRBV5-8	TRBJ1-3	CASSLVRVNTIYF
TRBV4-1	TRBJ2-7	CASSPTATSGRAIYEQYF
TRBV15	TRBJ1-6	CATSRVRGSKDSPLHF
TRBV20-1	TRBJ1-6	CSARDRAANSPLHF